This is a list of T cell receptor beta chains from one sample in a study of blood T cell repertoires in COVID-19. Using immunoSEQ multiplex PCR, the repertoire was profiled, and TCRdb retains in-frame clones only, with some absent. Of some 450,000 clones detected, approximately 90% appear once; the ten largest clones hold roughly 0.87%. Sequenced: peripheral blood. These receptors originate from a young man with COVID-19, enrolled during active disease. Both conserved end residues are part of each CDR3.

v_call,j_call,cdr3_aa
TRBV6-2/TRBV6-3,TRBJ2-5,CASSFLGGETQYF
TRBV6-6,TRBJ2-5,CASSLAGGKETQYF
TRBV11-3,TRBJ1-1,CASSEPTGGGTEAFF
TRBV30,TRBJ2-3,CAWKAAPTTQYF
TRBV29-1,TRBJ2-3,CSVESRVSGIPQYF
TRBV6-2/TRBV6-3,TRBJ2-2,CASSFYEIRKNTGELFF
TRBV5-4,TRBJ1-1,CASRSRRERNTEAFF
TRBV7-2,TRBJ2-1,CASSLGLNNEQFF
TRBV7-7,TRBJ2-2,CASSSAGGPDTGELFF
TRBV7-9,TRBJ1-1,CASSLGRQKRRRNTEAFF
TRBV3-1/TRBV3-2,TRBJ2-7,CASSPNTGGRIYEQYF
TRBV7-9,TRBJ2-1,CASSFLTGASYNEQFF
TRBV4-1,TRBJ2-2,CASSYDRVTGELFF
TRBV29-1,TRBJ2-3,CSVRWRDFLGTDTQYF
TRBV19,TRBJ1-2,CASRYRGTNYGYTF
TRBV6-1,TRBJ2-7,CASSEAGVLYEQYF
TRBV7-3,TRBJ2-3,CASSQQARATDTQYF
TRBV7-9,TRBJ1-1,CASSPGRTGEVDTEAFF
TRBV5-8,TRBJ1-4,CASRDRGHEKLFF
TRBV6-5,TRBJ1-3,CASRPPGQGGNTIYF
TRBV4-2,TRBJ1-2,CASTPGQGQGQGGYTF
TRBV3-1/TRBV3-2,TRBJ2-2,CASSQVASGNRNGELFF
TRBV5-5,TRBJ2-7,CASSLSAVLNEQYF
TRBV5-4,TRBJ2-2,CASTLGLAWNTGELFF
TRBV14,TRBJ2-1,CASSQDRSGEYNEQFF
TRBV15,TRBJ1-6,CATSSSGQPNSPLHF
TRBV7-9,TRBJ1-1,CASSSHPPGSEAFF
TRBV27,TRBJ2-7,CASSWGGLVPSEQYF
TRBV9,TRBJ2-3,CASSVDRTDTQYF
TRBV2,TRBJ2-4,CASRGRLGVGNIQYF
TRBV18,TRBJ2-7,CASSPRGGPYEQYF